This is a list of T cell receptor beta chains from one sample in a study of T cell responses to AZD1222 COVID-19 vaccine. The assay was immunoSEQ multiplex PCR, and TCRdb's table has in-frame clones only and misses some. The sample carries under 200,000 clones, more than 90% recorded once. Material: peripheral blood, obtained on day 0 of AZD1222 vaccination. These receptors all stem from an adult in good health. Each CDR3 is given with its conserved first and last residue. A D gene is named only where the DNA matches it firmly. Size is stated for part of the rows, as once, few or many counts, or as a class when the clone is expanded.

CDR3nt: TGTGCCAGCAGCGTAGGTGGGACGGGGACCTATGGCTACACCTTC; CDR3aa: CASSVGGTGTYGYTF; v_gene: TRBV9; d_gene: NA; abundance: NA; j_gene: TRBJ1-2
CDR3nt: TGTGCCAGCACGCCCGGAAGGGGCAACACTGAAGCTTTCTTT; CDR3aa: CASTPGRGNTEAFF; v_gene: TRBV7-9; d_gene: NA; abundance: NA; j_gene: TRBJ1-1
CDR3nt: TGTGCCAGCAGAGATCAGGGATCGGTCACTGAAGCTTTCTTT; CDR3aa: CASRDQGSVTEAFF; v_gene: TRBV2; d_gene: NA; abundance: NA; j_gene: TRBJ1-1
CDR3nt: TGTGCCAGCAGTTACTCCCTCGGGACCCAGGTCTACGAGCAGTACTTC; CDR3aa: CASSYSLGTQVYEQYF; v_gene: TRBV6-5; d_gene: NA; abundance: NA; j_gene: TRBJ2-7
CDR3nt: TGTGCCAGCAGTTTAGAGTCTTATTATGGGACAGATACGCAGTATTTT; CDR3aa: CASSLESYYGTDTQYF; v_gene: TRBV27; d_gene: NA; abundance: NA; j_gene: TRBJ2-3
CDR3nt: TGTGCCAGCAGGCCGAAGAGAACAGATACGCAGTATTTT; CDR3aa: CASRPKRTDTQYF; v_gene: TRBV14; d_gene: NA; abundance: NA; j_gene: TRBJ2-3
CDR3nt: TGTGCCAGCAGCCCTCCCAGAAGGCACGGCTACACCTTC; CDR3aa: CASSPPRRHGYTF; v_gene: TRBV7-9; d_gene: NA; abundance: NA; j_gene: TRBJ1-2
CDR3nt: TGTGCCAGCAGTTCCCTTCCCGGGACTACCTACGAGCAGTACTTC; CDR3aa: CASSSLPGTTYEQYF; v_gene: TRBV7-2; d_gene: TRBD2; abundance: once; j_gene: TRBJ2-7
CDR3nt: TGTGCCAGCAGCGGGGGACAGGGGGGCTCCAACACCGGGGAGCTGTTTTTT; CDR3aa: CASSGGQGGSNTGELFF; v_gene: TRBV7-2; d_gene: TRBD1; abundance: NA; j_gene: TRBJ2-2
CDR3nt: TGTGCCACCCAACAGGGGACTAACACTGAAGCTTTCTTT; CDR3aa: CATQQGTNTEAFF; v_gene: TRBV10-3; d_gene: TRBD1; abundance: few; j_gene: TRBJ1-1
CDR3nt: TGTGCCAGCACGAGACAGGGCTCAACTAATGAAAAACTGTTTTTT; CDR3aa: CASTRQGSTNEKLFF; v_gene: TRBV2; d_gene: TRBD1; abundance: NA; j_gene: TRBJ1-4
CDR3nt: TGTGCCAGCAGCTTGGGCAGGCACGCCACAGATACGCAGTATTTT; CDR3aa: CASSLGRHATDTQYF; v_gene: TRBV7-3; d_gene: NA; abundance: NA; j_gene: TRBJ2-3
CDR3nt: TGCGCCAGCAGTTCAGGGGGGAGAAACACCATATATTTT; CDR3aa: CASSSGGRNTIYF; v_gene: TRBV5-1; d_gene: TRBD1; abundance: NA; j_gene: TRBJ1-3
CDR3nt: TGTGCCAGCAGTTACTCGCTAGCTGCGAGGACCGGGGAGCTGTTTTTT; CDR3aa: CASSYSLAARTGELFF; v_gene: TRBV6-5; d_gene: NA; abundance: NA; j_gene: TRBJ2-2
CDR3nt: TGTGCCAGCAGCCAGAGCCTAGCGGGCCTAGGGACCGGGGAGCTGTTTTTT; CDR3aa: CASSQSLAGLGTGELFF; v_gene: TRBV3-1/TRBV3-2; d_gene: TRBD2; abundance: NA; j_gene: TRBJ2-2
CDR3nt: TGTGCCAGCAGCTTAAAGGGACAGGGGAGCGGCTACACCTTC; CDR3aa: CASSLKGQGSGYTF; v_gene: TRBV7-9; d_gene: TRBD1; abundance: NA; j_gene: TRBJ1-2
CDR3nt: TGCAGCGTGGCCGGTCGGGACGGACATAACTATGGCTACACCTTC; CDR3aa: CSVAGRDGHNYGYTF; v_gene: TRBV29-1; d_gene: NA; abundance: NA; j_gene: TRBJ1-2
CDR3nt: TGTGCCAGCAGCCCCTCCCACCAGCGGCGATCAGGCAATGAGCAGTTCTTC; CDR3aa: CASSPSHQRRSGNEQFF; v_gene: TRBV3-1/TRBV3-2; d_gene: NA; abundance: NA; j_gene: TRBJ2-1
CDR3nt: TGTGCCAGCAGCCCCGAGATGCACAATGAGCAGTTCTTC; CDR3aa: CASSPEMHNEQFF; v_gene: TRBV7-2; d_gene: NA; abundance: NA; j_gene: TRBJ2-1
CDR3nt: TGTGCCATTTCTAGGGGGTTGGATCAGCCCCAGCATTTT; CDR3aa: CAISRGLDQPQHF; v_gene: TRBV19; d_gene: NA; abundance: NA; j_gene: TRBJ1-5
CDR3nt: TGTGCCAGTAGTTGGGCTACTAGCACAGATACGCAGTATTTT; CDR3aa: CASSWATSTDTQYF; v_gene: TRBV19; d_gene: NA; abundance: NA; j_gene: TRBJ2-3
CDR3nt: TGTGCCTGGAGTGTACCTCGCTTTTATGGGGGTGAAGCTTTCTTT; CDR3aa: CAWSVPRFYGGEAFF; v_gene: TRBV30; d_gene: NA; abundance: NA; j_gene: TRBJ1-1
CDR3nt: TGTGCCAGCAGCTTTGGGGGTAGCACAGATACGCAGTATTTT; CDR3aa: CASSFGGSTDTQYF; v_gene: TRBV5-4; d_gene: NA; abundance: NA; j_gene: TRBJ2-3
CDR3nt: TGTGCCAGCAGTCCAAGGGGGCGTCATGAGCAGTTCTTC; CDR3aa: CASSPRGRHEQFF; v_gene: TRBV12-3/TRBV12-4; d_gene: TRBD1; abundance: NA; j_gene: TRBJ2-1
CDR3nt: TGCGCCAGCAGCCAAGATCGGGGCAGTGAGCAGTTCTTC; CDR3aa: CASSQDRGSEQFF; v_gene: TRBV4-3; d_gene: NA; abundance: once; j_gene: TRBJ2-1
CDR3nt: TGTGCCACCGCCCGGGACACTTTCTCTGGGGCCAACGTCCTGACTTTC; CDR3aa: CATARDTFSGANVLTF; v_gene: TRBV7-6; d_gene: NA; abundance: NA; j_gene: TRBJ2-6
CDR3nt: TGTGCCAGCAGCACCGGGACAGGGTCCTCACCCCTCCACTTT; CDR3aa: CASSTGTGSSPLHF; v_gene: TRBV7-9; d_gene: TRBD1; abundance: NA; j_gene: TRBJ1-6
CDR3nt: TGTGCCAGCAGCTTACTGGCAGGGGCTAGAGCGGGCCCGACCTACAATGAGCAGTTCTTC; CDR3aa: CASSLLAGARAGPTYNEQFF; v_gene: TRBV7-3; d_gene: NA; abundance: NA; j_gene: TRBJ2-1
CDR3nt: TGTGCCAGCAGTTTAGGAGCGGACTCGGTCTCCTACTTC; CDR3aa: CASSLGADSVSYF; v_gene: TRBV12-3/TRBV12-4; d_gene: NA; abundance: once; j_gene: TRBJ2-7
CDR3nt: TGTGCCACCAACAGGGACAGGGTGAATGAAAAACTGTTTTTT; CDR3aa: CATNRDRVNEKLFF; v_gene: TRBV2; d_gene: TRBD1; abundance: NA; j_gene: TRBJ1-4
CDR3nt: TGTGCCAGCAGCCAAGATCGGCTCAACAATGAGCAGTTCTTC; CDR3aa: CASSQDRLNNEQFF; v_gene: TRBV3-1/TRBV3-2; d_gene: NA; abundance: NA; j_gene: TRBJ2-1
CDR3nt: TGTGCCAGCAAACGGGAGTGGGCACACAGAGAGACCCAGTACTTC; CDR3aa: CASKREWAHRETQYF; v_gene: TRBV2; d_gene: NA; abundance: NA; j_gene: TRBJ2-5
CDR3nt: TGCGCCAGCAGCCAAGATTTGGGTAACCAGCCCCAGCATTTT; CDR3aa: CASSQDLGNQPQHF; v_gene: TRBV4-3; d_gene: NA; abundance: NA; j_gene: TRBJ1-5
CDR3nt: TGCAGCGTAGAGGGACCCACGGTGGGGGCCTACTTC; CDR3aa: CSVEGPTVGAYF; v_gene: TRBV29-1; d_gene: NA; abundance: NA; j_gene: TRBJ2-5
CDR3nt: TGTGCCAGCAGTGTCGGGGGAATGAACACTGAAGCTTTCTTT; CDR3aa: CASSVGGMNTEAFF; v_gene: TRBV2; d_gene: NA; abundance: NA; j_gene: TRBJ1-1
CDR3nt: TGTGCCAGCAGCCAAGATAGGCTAGTCGGGCGCGAGACCCAGTACTTC; CDR3aa: CASSQDRLVGRETQYF; v_gene: TRBV3-1/TRBV3-2; d_gene: NA; abundance: NA; j_gene: TRBJ2-5
CDR3nt: TGTGCCAGCAGCTTAATAACGAGCGCCGAGCAGTACTTC; CDR3aa: CASSLITSAEQYF; v_gene: TRBV7-9; d_gene: NA; abundance: NA; j_gene: TRBJ2-7
CDR3nt: TGTGCCAGCACTCTCGGACAGGGGTCTGAAGCTTTCTTT; CDR3aa: CASTLGQGSEAFF; v_gene: TRBV12-3/TRBV12-4; d_gene: TRBD1; abundance: NA; j_gene: TRBJ1-1
CDR3nt: TGTGCCAGCAGCTCCAGAGGCCGGAACACTGAAGCTTTCTTT; CDR3aa: CASSSRGRNTEAFF; v_gene: TRBV5-4; d_gene: NA; abundance: NA; j_gene: TRBJ1-1
CDR3nt: TGCGCCAGCAGCCACGGACAGGGGAGGAACTATGGCTACACCTTC; CDR3aa: CASSHGQGRNYGYTF; v_gene: TRBV4-3; d_gene: TRBD1; abundance: NA; j_gene: TRBJ1-2
CDR3nt: TGTGCCATCAGTAGGACAGGGCATATGAACACTGAAGCTTTCTTT; CDR3aa: CAISRTGHMNTEAFF; v_gene: TRBV10-3; d_gene: TRBD1; abundance: NA; j_gene: TRBJ1-1
CDR3nt: TGTGCCAGCAGACTAGGGACAGGGGAGCTGTTTTTT; CDR3aa: CASRLGTGELFF; v_gene: TRBV6-5; d_gene: NA; abundance: NA; j_gene: TRBJ2-2
CDR3nt: TGTGCCAGCAGTCGGACAGAAAACACTGAAGCTTTCTTT; CDR3aa: CASSRTENTEAFF; v_gene: TRBV7-9; d_gene: NA; abundance: NA; j_gene: TRBJ1-1
CDR3nt: TGTGCCAGCAGTGAAGAGGCTACCGGGGAGCTGTTTTTT; CDR3aa: CASSEEATGELFF; v_gene: TRBV2; d_gene: NA; abundance: once; j_gene: TRBJ2-2
CDR3nt: TGTGCCAGCTCACCCTCCGGGACAGGATCCTACGAGCAGTACTTC; CDR3aa: CASSPSGTGSYEQYF; v_gene: TRBV18; d_gene: TRBD1; abundance: NA; j_gene: TRBJ2-7
CDR3nt: TGTGCCAGCAGCCCCGTCCCCTCCTACGAGCAGTACTTC; CDR3aa: CASSPVPSYEQYF; v_gene: TRBV11-2; d_gene: NA; abundance: NA; j_gene: TRBJ2-7
CDR3nt: TGTGCCAGTAGTATGCGGCAGGGGGTGAAAGATACGCAGTATTTT; CDR3aa: CASSMRQGVKDTQYF; v_gene: TRBV19; d_gene: TRBD1; abundance: NA; j_gene: TRBJ2-3
CDR3nt: TGCGCCAGCAGCGCGCAGTATAATTCACCCCTCCACTTT; CDR3aa: CASSAQYNSPLHF; v_gene: TRBV4-1; d_gene: NA; abundance: few; j_gene: TRBJ1-6
CDR3nt: TGTGCCAGCTCACCACCGGCCTCCGGGCGGCCCCAGCATTTT; CDR3aa: CASSPPASGRPQHF; v_gene: TRBV18; d_gene: NA; abundance: NA; j_gene: TRBJ1-5
CDR3nt: TGTGCCAGCAGTTACGGGACAGTTAGCACAGATACGCAGTATTTT; CDR3aa: CASSYGTVSTDTQYF; v_gene: TRBV6-2/TRBV6-3; d_gene: TRBD1; abundance: NA; j_gene: TRBJ2-3
CDR3nt: TGCGCCAGCAGTTCCGACAGCCTGAACACCGGGGAGCTGTTTTTT; CDR3aa: CASSSDSLNTGELFF; v_gene: TRBV10-1; d_gene: NA; abundance: NA; j_gene: TRBJ2-2
CDR3nt: TGTGCCAGCTCCGTCCAGGGTGCCGGAAACACCATATATTTT; CDR3aa: CASSVQGAGNTIYF; v_gene: TRBV18; d_gene: NA; abundance: NA; j_gene: TRBJ1-3
CDR3nt: TGTGCCTGGACCGGGGGGCCCAACTATGGCTACACCTTC; CDR3aa: CAWTGGPNYGYTF; v_gene: TRBV30; d_gene: NA; abundance: NA; j_gene: TRBJ1-2
CDR3nt: TGTGCCAGCAGTTGGTCGTTGGGATGGGGCAATCAGCCCCAGCATTTT; CDR3aa: CASSWSLGWGNQPQHF; v_gene: TRBV6-2/TRBV6-3; d_gene: NA; abundance: NA; j_gene: TRBJ1-5
CDR3nt: TGTGCCAGCAGCCCGGGACATGGCTACGAGCAGTACTTC; CDR3aa: CASSPGHGYEQYF; v_gene: TRBV7-8; d_gene: NA; abundance: NA; j_gene: TRBJ2-7